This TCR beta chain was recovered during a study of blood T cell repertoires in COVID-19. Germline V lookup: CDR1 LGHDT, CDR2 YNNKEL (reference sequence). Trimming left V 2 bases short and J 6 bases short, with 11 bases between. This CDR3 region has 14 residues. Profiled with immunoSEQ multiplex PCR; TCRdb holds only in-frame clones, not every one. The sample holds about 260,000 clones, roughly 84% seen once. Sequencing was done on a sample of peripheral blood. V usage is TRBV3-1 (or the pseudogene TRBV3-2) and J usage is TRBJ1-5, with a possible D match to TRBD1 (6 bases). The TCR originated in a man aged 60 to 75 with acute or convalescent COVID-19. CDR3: CASSQSRGGQPQHF. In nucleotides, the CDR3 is TGTGCCAGCAGCCAATCCAGGGGTGGTCAGCCCCAGCATTTT.